Below are 5 T cell receptor beta chains sequenced from a single sample in a study of blood T cell repertoires in COVID-19. Measured with immunoSEQ multiplex PCR; TCRdb has only the in-frame clones, and not every one. Seen here are approximately 260,000 clones, approximately 83% observed once, and the top ten hold roughly 3.1%. Sequencing was performed on PBMCs or T cells enriched from blood (not recorded which). The source is a man aged 50 to 59 who had recovered from COVID-19.

The genes are TRBV7-3 and TRBJ2-5, with D possibly matching TRBD2 (5 bases). Trimming pared 5 bases from V and 0 bases from J, leaving 7 bases between. The germline V gene has CDR1 SGHTA and CDR2 FQGTGA. The CDR3 is 13 amino acids. CDR3 protein: CASSRGHQETQYF. CDR3 sequence (DNA): TGTGCCAGCAGCCGCGGGCACCAAGAGACCCAGTACTTC.

This chain joins TRBV12-3 or TRBV12-4 and TRBJ2-3; 10 bases fit TRBD1. Trimming took 6 bases from V and 5 from J; bases not matched to a gene: 2. The CDR3 is 13 amino acids. As DNA, the CDR3 is TGTGCCAGCAGGACAGGGGGCGGAGATACGCAGTATTTT. Protein product: CASRTGGGDTQYF.

The chain has TRBV6-6 and TRBJ1-2; the match to TRBD1 covers 7 bases. The germline CDR1 and CDR2 sequences are MNHNY and SVGAGI (reference sequence). The V gene end was trimmed by 5 bases and the J gene end by 3 bases; junction bases not matched to a gene: 6. The CDR3 totals 14 residues. The CDR3 sequence: CASSKTGTDYGYTF. The CDR3 DNA reads TGTGCCAGCAGTAAAACCGGGACAGACTATGGCTACACCTTC.

This chain uses TRBV28 with TRBJ1-1; 7 positions agree with TRBD1. Germline V lookup: CDR1 MDHEN, CDR2 SYDVKM. The CDR3 covers 14 residues. The J segment lost 3 bases and the V segment lost 5 bases, leaving 6 bases of the junction unmatched. The CDR3 spells CASSVDRADTEAFF. The CDR3 DNA follows: TGTGCCAGCAGTGTCGACAGGGCGGACACTGAAGCTTTCTTT.

The CDR3 nucleotides read TGTGCCAGCAGTTTAAGGGGACTAAGGCAGTACTTC. Residues: CASSLRGLRQYF. This rearrangement joins TRBV28 to TRBJ2-7, with 7 bases matching TRBD2. Per the germline V gene, CDR1 is MDHEN and CDR2 is SYDVKM. The length of the CDR3 is 12 residues. V dropped 2 bases and J dropped 9; count of bases not matched to a gene: 4.